Each of the 6 T cell receptor beta chains below was sequenced from the same sample in a study of T cell responses to AZD1222 COVID-19 vaccine. Profiled with immunoSEQ multiplex PCR; TCRdb holds only in-frame clones, not every one. There are 110,000 to 150,000 clones in the sample; roughly 93% occur only once, and under 6.5% lies in the top ten. The material sequenced was peripheral blood, taken on day 0 of AZD1222 vaccination. The receptors stem from an adult in good health.

V gene TRBV27 combines with J gene TRBJ2-5; maybe TRBD2 (5 bases). Germline CDR1 and CDR2: MNHEY and SMNVEV (reference sequence). V dropped 7 bases and J dropped 5 bases, with 17 bases sitting between them. The CDR3 is made up of 14 amino acids. CDR3 bases: TGTGCCAGCACTCGGGGTGGGCTTGGGGAGACCCAGTACTTC. It yields the protein CASTRGGLGETQYF.

This clone was recorded a few times. The chain recombines TRBV21-1 with TRBJ1-5; TRBD1, as called in the table, went unchecked against the DNA. TRBV21-1 is labeled a pseudogene. The CDR3 runs to 15 residues. The CDR3 protein is CASSPGQISNQPQHF. CDR3 bases: TGTGCCAGCAGCCCCGGACAGATTAGCAATCAGCCCCAGCATTTT.

Details on this clone: The same CDR3 is also encoded by other DNA sequences in this sample. The chain has TRBV12-3 or TRBV12-4 and TRBJ1-1; perhaps TRBD1 as D (5 bases). The CDR3 covers 13 residues. V gave up 0 bases and J gave up 4 bases, with 6 bases separating them. CDR3 residues: CASSLARGTEAFF. The DNA for the CDR3 is TGTGCCAGCAGTTTAGCTAGGGGCACTGAAGCTTTCTTT.

The chain has TRBV29-1 and TRBJ1-2; D possibly corresponds to TRBD1 (5 bases). V was cut by 4 bases and J by 0 bases, with 6 bases left in between. The germline V gene encodes CDR1 SQVTM and CDR2 ANQGSEA. This CDR3 region has 12 residues. CDR3 bases: TGCAGCGTTGCCAGGGCTAACTATGGCTACACCTTC. Translated, it gives CSVARANYGYTF.

The rearrangement links TRBV6-5 to TRBJ1-3, with 8 bases lining up with TRBD1. This CDR3 spans 15 amino acids. CDR1 and CDR2 (germline): MNHEY, SVGAGI. Losses at the gene ends were 7 bases for V and 4 bases for J; bases not matched to a gene: 9. The CDR3 sequence is CASTKLGTGGNTIYF. CDR3 sequence (DNA): TGTGCCAGCACCAAACTCGGGACAGGAGGAAACACCATATATTTT.

The V and J genes are TRBV25-1 and TRBJ2-3; tentatively, D is TRBD1 (5 bases). V shed 1 base and J shed 4 bases, with 12 bases lying between them. CDR1 is MGHDK and CDR2 is SYGVNS in the germline V gene. The CDR3 consists of 15 residues. The chain's CDR3 is CASSEFRGGADTQYF. The CDR3 DNA sequence: TGTGCCAGCAGTGAATTTAGGGGTGGAGCAGATACGCAGTATTTT.